The subject of this entry is one T cell receptor (beta chain). Trimming left V 3 bases short and J 4 bases short, with 16 bases between. This CDR3 has 16 residues. The germline V gene encodes CDR1 SGHTA and CDR2 FQGTGA. These data come from a study of low-dose radiotherapy and immunotherapy resistance in tumors. TRAV and TRBV primers primed cDNA for both TCRalpha and TCRbeta. For amplifying TCRs, the PCR ran for 15 to 20 cycles with Phusion, which was used together with a constant-region primer and the adapter on the V primers. MiXCR, applied by TCRdb to the reads, yields one record per CDR3 protein. The profile shows roughly 6,300 distinct CDR3 sequences, around 83% of them singletons.

The TCR originated in a human donor with advanced metastatic prostate, ovarian, gallbladder or colorectal cancer (not recorded which). This table probably holds off-target reads from a library built for another chain. The V call is TRBV7-3, the J call TRBJ2-1, with a possible D match to TRBD1 (6 bases). This CDR3 is CASSFGDPGVYNEQFF. CDR3 in DNA: TGTGCCAGCAGCTTTGGGGATCCAGGGGTATACAATGAGCAGTTCTTC. Full variable domain (outside the CDR3, taken from reference TRBV7-3 and TRBJ2-1): GAGVSQTPSNKVTEKGKYVELRCDPISGHTALYWYRQSLGQGPEFLIYFQGTGAADDSGLPNDRFFAVRPEGSVSTLKIQRTERGDSAVYLCASSFGDPGVYNEQFFGPGTRLTVL.